The present entry profiles one TCR beta chain with its context. Its antigen is not identified. Germline lookup yields CDR1 DFQATT and CDR2 SNEGSKA (reference sequence). Deletions cut 5 bases from V and 7 bases from J, with 21 bases between. CDR3 length: 16 residues. The data were taken from a study of CD8 T cells in ankylosing spondylitis. Study-wide findings and caveats: Relatively rare in peripheral blood, disease-linked clones were also CD8+. Among TCR beta sequences, a motif of about 8 highly homologous variants appeared characteristic of ankylosing spondylitis blood.

TCRdb recomputed calls from the 5' RACE reads with MiXCR, one row per CDR3 protein. This repertoire shows more than 250,000 distinct CDR3 sequences, roughly 11% found once; its top ten account for roughly a tenth. Source material: blood, either unsorted or a sorted T cell fraction (not recorded which). The chain joins TRBV20-1 to TRBJ1-6; D is possibly TRBD1 (5 bases). The sequence was collected from a female donor with ankylosing spondylitis or in good health (not recorded which). DNA of the CDR3: TGCAGTGCTCCGGCACGGGGGACGGCGTCCAATTCACCCCTCCACTTT. It codes for CSAPARGTASNSPLHF.